This section outlines one T cell receptor beta chain sequence together with its context. The target of this receptor is not known. Nothing much larger sits one base from this clone, and base qualities are not available. The data were taken from a study of T cell changes during pregnancy in multiple sclerosis (dated by TCRdb to the late 2010s). Regarding the complete study: In women with multiple sclerosis, the researchers looked at how the T cell repertoire shifted as pregnancy progressed.

The library was prepared using the immunoSEQ multiplex PCR assay. This is the immuneACCESS table as TCRdb keeps it, with only in-frame sequences that have V and J called. A part of the clones is gone; compared with another copy, unresolved V genes explain less than half, and the rest is unexplained. This sample is represented by about 68,000 clones; around nine tenths of them were singletons. The top ten hold 1.5% of the sample. The junction carries 22 bases between V and J, which are trimmed by 5 bases and 2 bases respectively. From a lookup of the germline V gene (reference sequence), CDR1 and CDR2 are SEHNR and FQNEAQ. Taken from cysteine to phenylalanine, the CDR3 has 18 residues. Of the read, only the CDR3 DNA is kept; its 54 bases are in frame from base 1.

Sequenced material: peripheral blood, taken in the third trimester of pregnancy. This receptor was obtained from a female donor with multiple sclerosis, enrolled in a pregnancy study. Rearrangement joined TRBV7-9 to TRBJ1-5; 5 matching bases give a weak D call of TRBD1. The sequenced DNA: TGTGCCAGCAGCCGCTGGGGCGGGACCCCAGACGGCAATCAGCCCCAGCATTTT. This codes for CASSRWGGTPDGNQPQHF.